This TCR beta chain was identified in a study of CD8+CD57+ T cells in acquired aplastic anemia. Broader study findings: Patients and controls had CD8+ Simpson's diversity values that were not significantly distinct.

The sequenced patients had an expansion of CD8+CD57+ cells seen by flow cytometry. By the time of blood sampling, patients had still received no therapy. TCR beta VDJ and CDR3 profiles were obtained from a genomic DNA template. TCRdb itself ran the reads through MiXCR, one entry per CDR3 protein. The data contain a few hundred thousand distinct CDR3 sequences, around 49% of them singletons. Trimming pared 3 bases from V and 6 bases from J, leaving 16 bases between. This CDR3 is 15 amino acids long. Germline V gives CDR1 SGHTA, CDR2 FQGTGA. The count of this clonotype is one. Its antigen is as yet unknown.

The sequence came from a human donor with aplastic anemia. The rearrangement joins TRBV7-3 to TRBJ2-3, with D perhaps given as TRBD1 or TRBD2 (5 bases each). The sequenced material came from sorted CD4+, CD8+, or CD8+CD57+ T cells (not recorded which) from PBMCs. CDR3 sequence: CASSFTGGTGDTQYF. The CDR3 nucleotides are TGTGCCAGCAGCTTTACTGGGGGAACCGGGGATACGCAGTATTTT.